This TCR beta chain came from a study of blood T cell repertoires in COVID-19. Overall study: T cells, B-cell-depleted T cells, or PBMCs provided the cDNA or gDNA that served as material.

The repertoire was sequenced with immunoSEQ multiplex PCR; TCRdb's copy has only in-frame clones and lacks some. The sample yields about 20,000 clones, more than 85% seen once. V lost 0 bases to trimming and J lost 5 bases; unmatched junction nucleotides: 8. This CDR3 spans 17 amino acids. CDR1 and CDR2 (germline): SGHRS, YFSETQ. The chain links TRBV5-1 to TRBJ2-5, with 12 bases lining up with TRBD2. The sequencing sample was made of peripheral blood. This TCR came from a woman between 50 and 59 years old with active COVID-19. For the CDR3, the DNA is TGCGCCAGCAGCTTGGCGGGTCTAGCGGGAGGGCCGGAGACCCAGTACTTC. This encodes CASSLAGLAGGPETQYF.